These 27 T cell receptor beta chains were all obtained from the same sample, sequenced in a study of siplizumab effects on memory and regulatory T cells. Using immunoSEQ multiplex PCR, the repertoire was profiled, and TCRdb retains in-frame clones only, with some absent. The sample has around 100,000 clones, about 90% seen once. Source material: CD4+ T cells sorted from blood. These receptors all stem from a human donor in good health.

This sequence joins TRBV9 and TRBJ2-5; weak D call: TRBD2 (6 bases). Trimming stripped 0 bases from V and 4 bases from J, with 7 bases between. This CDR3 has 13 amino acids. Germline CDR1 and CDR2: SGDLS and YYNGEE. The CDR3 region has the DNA TGTGCCAGCAGCGTAGAGGGAGGAGAGACCCAGTACTTC. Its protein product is CASSVEGGETQYF. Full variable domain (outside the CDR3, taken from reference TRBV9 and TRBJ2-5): DSGVTQTPKHLITATGQRVTLRCSPRSGDLSVYWYQQSLDQGLQFLIQYYNGEERAKGNILERFSAQQFPDLHSELNLSSLELGDSALYFCASSVEGGETQYFGPGTRLLVL.

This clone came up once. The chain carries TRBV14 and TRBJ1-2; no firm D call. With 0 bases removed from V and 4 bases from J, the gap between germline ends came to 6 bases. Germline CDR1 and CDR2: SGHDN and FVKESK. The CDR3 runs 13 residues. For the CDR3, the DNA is TGTGCCAGCAGCCAAGAAGTAATCTATGGCTACACCTTC. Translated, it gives CASSQEVIYGYTF.

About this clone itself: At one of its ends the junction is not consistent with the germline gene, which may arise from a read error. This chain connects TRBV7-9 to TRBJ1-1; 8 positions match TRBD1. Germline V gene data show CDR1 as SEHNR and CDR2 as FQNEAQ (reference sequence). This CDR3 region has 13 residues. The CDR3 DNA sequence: TGTGCCAGCGGTAGACAGGGGAACACTGAAGTTTTCTTT. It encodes CASGRQGNTEVFF.

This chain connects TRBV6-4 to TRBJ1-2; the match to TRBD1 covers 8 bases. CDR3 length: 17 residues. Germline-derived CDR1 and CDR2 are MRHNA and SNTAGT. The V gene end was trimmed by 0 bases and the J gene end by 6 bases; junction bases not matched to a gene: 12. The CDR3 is CASSDSRTRGRINGYTF. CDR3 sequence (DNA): TGTGCCAGCAGTGACTCGAGAACCAGGGGGCGTATAAATGGCTACACCTTC.

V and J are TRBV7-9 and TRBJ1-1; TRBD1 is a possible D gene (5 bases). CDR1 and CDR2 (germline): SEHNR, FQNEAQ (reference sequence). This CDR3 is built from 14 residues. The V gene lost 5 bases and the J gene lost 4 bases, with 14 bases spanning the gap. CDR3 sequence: CASSQQVSGTEAFF. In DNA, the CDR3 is TGTGCCAGCAGCCAACAGGTTTCGGGCACTGAAGCTTTCTTT.

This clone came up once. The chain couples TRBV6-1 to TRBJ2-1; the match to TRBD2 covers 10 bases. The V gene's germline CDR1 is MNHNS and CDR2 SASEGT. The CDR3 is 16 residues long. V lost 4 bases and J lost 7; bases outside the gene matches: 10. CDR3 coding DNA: TGTGCCAGCAGTGGCACTCTAGCGGGGGTCGGAAATGAGCAGTTCTTC. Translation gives CASSGTLAGVGNEQFF.

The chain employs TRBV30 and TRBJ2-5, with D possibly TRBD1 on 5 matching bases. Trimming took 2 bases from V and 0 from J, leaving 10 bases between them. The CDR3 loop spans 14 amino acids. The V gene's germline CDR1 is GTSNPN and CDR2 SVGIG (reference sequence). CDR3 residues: CAWSSDSNQETQYF. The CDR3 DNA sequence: TGTGCCTGGAGTTCTGACAGTAACCAAGAGACCCAGTACTTC.

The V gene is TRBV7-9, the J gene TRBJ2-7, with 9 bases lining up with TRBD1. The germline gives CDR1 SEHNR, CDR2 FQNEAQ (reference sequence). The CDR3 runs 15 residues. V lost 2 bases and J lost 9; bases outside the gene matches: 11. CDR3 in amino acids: CASSLSTGGAPRQYF. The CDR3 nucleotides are TGTGCCAGCAGCTTATCGACAGGGGGAGCTCCCCGGCAGTACTTC.

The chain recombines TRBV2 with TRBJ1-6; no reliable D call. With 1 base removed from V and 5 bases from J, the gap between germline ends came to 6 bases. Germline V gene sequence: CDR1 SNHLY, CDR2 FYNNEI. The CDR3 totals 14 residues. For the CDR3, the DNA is TGTGCCAGCAGTGAAGAAAGTAATAATTCACCCCTCCACTTT. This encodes CASSEESNNSPLHF.

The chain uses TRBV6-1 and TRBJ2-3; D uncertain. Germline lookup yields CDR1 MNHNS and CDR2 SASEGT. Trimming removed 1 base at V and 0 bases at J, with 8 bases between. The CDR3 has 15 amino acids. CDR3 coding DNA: TGTGCCAGCAGTGAAGTGGGCGCTAGCACAGATACGCAGTATTTT. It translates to CASSEVGASTDTQYF.

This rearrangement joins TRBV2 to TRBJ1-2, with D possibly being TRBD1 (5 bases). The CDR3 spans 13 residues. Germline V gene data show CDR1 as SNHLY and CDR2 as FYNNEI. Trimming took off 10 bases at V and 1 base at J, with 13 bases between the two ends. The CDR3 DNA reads TGTGCCACTACGACAGAGTTTAACTATGGCTACACCTTC. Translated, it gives CATTTEFNYGYTF.

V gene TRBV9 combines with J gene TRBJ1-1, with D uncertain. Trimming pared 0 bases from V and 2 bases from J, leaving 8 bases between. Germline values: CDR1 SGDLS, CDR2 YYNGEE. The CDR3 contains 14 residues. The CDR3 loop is CASSVGEVNTEAFF. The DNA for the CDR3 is TGTGCCAGCAGCGTAGGGGAGGTCAACACTGAAGCTTTCTTT.

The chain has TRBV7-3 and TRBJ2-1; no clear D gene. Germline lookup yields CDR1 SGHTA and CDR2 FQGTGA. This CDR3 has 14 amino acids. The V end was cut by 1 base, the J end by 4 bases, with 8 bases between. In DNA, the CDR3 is TGTGCCAGCAGCTTAAATCCGACTTACAATGAGCAGTTCTTC. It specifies CASSLNPTYNEQFF.

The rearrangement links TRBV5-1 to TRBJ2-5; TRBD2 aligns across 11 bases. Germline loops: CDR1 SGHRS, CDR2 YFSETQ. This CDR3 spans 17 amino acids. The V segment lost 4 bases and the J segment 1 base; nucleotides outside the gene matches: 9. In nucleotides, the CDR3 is TGCGCCAGCAGCCCGCGGGGGGGGACTAGCGGCCAAGAGACCCAGTACTTC. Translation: CASSPRGGTSGQETQYF.

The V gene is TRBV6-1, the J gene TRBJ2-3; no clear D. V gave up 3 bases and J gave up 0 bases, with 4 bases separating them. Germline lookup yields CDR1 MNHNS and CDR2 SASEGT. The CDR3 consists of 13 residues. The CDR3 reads CASSDRSTDTQYF. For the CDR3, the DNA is TGTGCCAGCAGTGACAGGAGCACAGATACGCAGTATTTT.

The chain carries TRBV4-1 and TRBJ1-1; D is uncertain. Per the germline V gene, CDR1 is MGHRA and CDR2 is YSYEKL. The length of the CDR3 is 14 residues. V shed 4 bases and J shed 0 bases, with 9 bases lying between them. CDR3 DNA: TGCGCCAGCAGCCGAGTCTCCATGAACACTGAAGCTTTCTTT. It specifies CASSRVSMNTEAFF.

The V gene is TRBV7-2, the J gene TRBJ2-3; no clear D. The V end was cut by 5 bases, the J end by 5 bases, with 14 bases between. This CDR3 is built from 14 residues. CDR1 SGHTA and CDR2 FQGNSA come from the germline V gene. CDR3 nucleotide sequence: TGTGCCAGCAGCCATCGACCACTCGGAGATACGCAGTATTTT. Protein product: CASSHRPLGDTQYF.

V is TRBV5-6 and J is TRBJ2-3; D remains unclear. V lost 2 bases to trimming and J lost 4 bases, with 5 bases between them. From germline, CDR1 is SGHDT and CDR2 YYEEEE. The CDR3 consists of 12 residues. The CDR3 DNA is TGTGCCAGCAGCTTTCCTCCAGATACGCAGTATTTT. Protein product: CASSFPPDTQYF.

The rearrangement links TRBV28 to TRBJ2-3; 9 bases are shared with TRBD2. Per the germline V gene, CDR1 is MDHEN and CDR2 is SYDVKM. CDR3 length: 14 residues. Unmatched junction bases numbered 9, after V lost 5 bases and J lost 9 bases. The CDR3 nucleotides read TGTGCCAGCAGTCCTAGCGGGGTGTCGGGCACGCAGTATTTT. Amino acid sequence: CASSPSGVSGTQYF.

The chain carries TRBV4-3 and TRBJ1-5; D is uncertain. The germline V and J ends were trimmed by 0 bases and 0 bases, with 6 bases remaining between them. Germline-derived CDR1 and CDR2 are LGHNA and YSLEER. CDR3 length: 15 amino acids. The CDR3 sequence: CASSQEWHSNQPQHF. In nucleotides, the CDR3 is TGCGCCAGCAGCCAAGAGTGGCATAGCAATCAGCCCCAGCATTTT.

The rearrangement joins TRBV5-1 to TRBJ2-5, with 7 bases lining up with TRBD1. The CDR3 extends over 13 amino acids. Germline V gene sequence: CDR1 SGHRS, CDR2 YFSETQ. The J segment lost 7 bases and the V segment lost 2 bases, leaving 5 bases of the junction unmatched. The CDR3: CASSFWTGATQYF. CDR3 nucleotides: TGCGCCAGCAGCTTCTGGACAGGAGCGACCCAGTACTTC. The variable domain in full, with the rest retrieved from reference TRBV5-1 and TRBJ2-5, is KAGVTQTPRYLIKTRGQQVTLSCSPISGHRSVSWYQQTPGQGLQFLFEYFSETQRNKGNFPGRFSGRQFSNSRSEMNVSTLELGDSALYLCASSFWTGATQYFGPGTRLLVL.

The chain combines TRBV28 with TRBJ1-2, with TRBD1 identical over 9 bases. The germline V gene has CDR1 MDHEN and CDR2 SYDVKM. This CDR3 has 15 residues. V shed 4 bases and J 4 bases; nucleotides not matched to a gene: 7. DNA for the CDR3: TGTGCCAGCAGTTGGCCGGGACAGGGCGTCTATGGCTACACCTTC. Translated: CASSWPGQGVYGYTF.

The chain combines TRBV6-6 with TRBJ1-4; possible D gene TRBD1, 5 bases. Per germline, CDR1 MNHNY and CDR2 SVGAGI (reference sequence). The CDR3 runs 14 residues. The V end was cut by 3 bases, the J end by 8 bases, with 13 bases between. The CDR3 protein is CASSYSQGVEKLFF. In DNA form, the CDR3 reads TGTGCCAGCAGTTATAGCCAGGGCGTGGAAAAACTGTTTTTT.

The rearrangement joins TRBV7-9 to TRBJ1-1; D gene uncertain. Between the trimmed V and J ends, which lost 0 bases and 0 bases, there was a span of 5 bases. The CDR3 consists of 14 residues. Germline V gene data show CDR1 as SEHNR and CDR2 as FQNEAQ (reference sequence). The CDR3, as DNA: TGTGCCAGCAGCTTAGCCTTACTGAACACTGAAGCTTTCTTT. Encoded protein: CASSLALLNTEAFF.

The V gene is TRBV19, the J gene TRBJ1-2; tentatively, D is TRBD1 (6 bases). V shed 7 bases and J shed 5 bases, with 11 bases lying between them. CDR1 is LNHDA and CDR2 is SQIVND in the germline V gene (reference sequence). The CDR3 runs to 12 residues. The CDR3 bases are TGTGCCAGTACCAATACAGGGTATGGCTACACCTTC. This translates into CASTNTGYGYTF.

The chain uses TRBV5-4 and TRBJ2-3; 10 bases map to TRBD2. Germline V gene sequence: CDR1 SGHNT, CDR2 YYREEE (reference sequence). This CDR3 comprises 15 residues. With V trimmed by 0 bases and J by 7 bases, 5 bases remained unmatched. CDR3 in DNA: TGTGCCAGCAGCTTGGCTAGCGGGGGCTTAAATACGCAGTATTTT. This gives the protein CASSLASGGLNTQYF.

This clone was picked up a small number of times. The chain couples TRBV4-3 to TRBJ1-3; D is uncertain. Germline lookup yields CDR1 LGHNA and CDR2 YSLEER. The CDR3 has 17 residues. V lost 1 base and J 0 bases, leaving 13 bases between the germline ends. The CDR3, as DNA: TGCGCCAGCAGCCAAGGGTCTTCAGGCGCCTCTGGAAACACCATATATTTT. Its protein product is CASSQGSSGASGNTIYF.